The T cell receptor beta chain under discussion was sequenced for a study of identical twins. Study-wide results and caveats: Cord blood's abundant beta clonotypes had fewer insertions, unlike memory repertoires.

The CDR3 length is 14 residues. The J segment lost 5 bases and the V segment lost 1 base, leaving 4 bases of the junction unmatched. CDR1 LNHNV and CDR2 YYDKDF come from the germline V gene (reference sequence). One entry per CDR3 protein results from TCRdb running MiXCR on the 5' RACE reads. The repertoire holds nearly 650,000 distinct CDR3 sequences, about 7.1% seen once, with 1.5% to 2% in the top ten. With respect to this clonotype: Antigen unknown.

Separately, the same data were catalogued under a study of yellow fever vaccine responses in identical twins.

The specimen was PBMCs. The TCR originated in a woman in her late teens or twenties in good health. This chain connects TRBV15 to TRBJ2-5; 7 bases align to TRBD2. CDR3 protein: CATSRAAGVETQYF. The DNA for the CDR3 is TGTGCCACCAGCAGAGCCGCGGGAGTGGAGACCCAGTACTTC.